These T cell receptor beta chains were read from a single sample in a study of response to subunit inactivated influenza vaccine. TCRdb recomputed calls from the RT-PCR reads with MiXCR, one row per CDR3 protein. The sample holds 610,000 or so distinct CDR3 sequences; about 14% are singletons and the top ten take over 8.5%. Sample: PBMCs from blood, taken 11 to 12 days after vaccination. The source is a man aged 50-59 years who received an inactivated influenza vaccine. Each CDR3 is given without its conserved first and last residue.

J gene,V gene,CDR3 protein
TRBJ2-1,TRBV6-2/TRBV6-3,ASSYGSEPGLALNEQF
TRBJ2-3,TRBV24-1,ATSDLERSTDTQY
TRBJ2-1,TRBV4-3,ASSQALVSYNEQF
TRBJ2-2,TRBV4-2,ASSPLDGNTGELF
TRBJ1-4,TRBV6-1,ASIRARNEKLF
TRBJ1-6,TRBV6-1,ASSGRRDGPLH
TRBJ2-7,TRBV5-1,ASSLDGATGQY
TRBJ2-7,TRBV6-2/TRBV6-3,ASSPGRLGTEQY
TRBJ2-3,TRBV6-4,ASSDSMGAQY
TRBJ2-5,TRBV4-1,ASSQEGTSGGKETQY
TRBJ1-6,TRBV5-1,ASSFTGTGGSYNSPLH
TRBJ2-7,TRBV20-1,SARDPTSGSYEQY
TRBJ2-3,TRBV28,ASGTSDTQY
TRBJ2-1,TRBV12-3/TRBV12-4,ASRPNRGHYNEQF
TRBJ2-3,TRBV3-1,ASSQDFGLSTDTQY
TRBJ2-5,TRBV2,ASNGLAGGQETQY
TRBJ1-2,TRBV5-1,ASSLGPNGAFYGYT
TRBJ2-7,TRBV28,ASSFGAVEQY
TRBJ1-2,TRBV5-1,ASSLEYSTYGYT
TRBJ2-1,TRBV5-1,ASSYSTGHFSYNEQF
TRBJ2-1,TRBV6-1,ASSPRPNEQF
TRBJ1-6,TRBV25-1,ASSGRTGYSYNSPLH
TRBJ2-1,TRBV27,ASRGLAGGQEQF
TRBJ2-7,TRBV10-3,AISGDRTYEQY
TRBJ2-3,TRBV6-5,ASSSQGYTDTQY
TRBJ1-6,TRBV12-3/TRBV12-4,ASSLGRDNSPLH
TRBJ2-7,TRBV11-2,ASSLRRTGGGEQY
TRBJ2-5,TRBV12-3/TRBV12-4,ASSQAGDQY
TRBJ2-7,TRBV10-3,AISEAPGQAYEQY
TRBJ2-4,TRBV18,ASSPPGIDIQY
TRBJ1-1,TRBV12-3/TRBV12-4,ASSLASWGATEAF
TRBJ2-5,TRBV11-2,ASSLEPWGQETQY
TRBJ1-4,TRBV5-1,ASSPQAGTVNEKLF
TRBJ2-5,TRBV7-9,ASSLALTQGETQY
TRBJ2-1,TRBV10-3,AISESGRPYNEQF
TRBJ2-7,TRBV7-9,AFDRGHYEQY
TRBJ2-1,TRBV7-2,ASSLLGGGAHNEQF
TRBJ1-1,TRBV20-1,SARHPVRGFTEAF
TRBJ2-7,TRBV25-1,ASSPRTSGMYEQY
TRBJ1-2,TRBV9,ASSGHTGGGGYT
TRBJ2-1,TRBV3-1,ASSQGTVSYNEQF
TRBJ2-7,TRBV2,ASRPTSGNSYEQY
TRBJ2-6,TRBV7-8,ASSRGQASGANVLT
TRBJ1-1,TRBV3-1,ASSQIRDREAF
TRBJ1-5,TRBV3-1,ASSQADQPQH
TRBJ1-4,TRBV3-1,ASSQGWAGLF
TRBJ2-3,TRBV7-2,ASSLVGVRTDTQY
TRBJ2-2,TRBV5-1,ATRGSNTGELF
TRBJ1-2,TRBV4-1,ASSQGGGRKPYGYT
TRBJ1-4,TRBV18,ASSAGLGWGNEKLF